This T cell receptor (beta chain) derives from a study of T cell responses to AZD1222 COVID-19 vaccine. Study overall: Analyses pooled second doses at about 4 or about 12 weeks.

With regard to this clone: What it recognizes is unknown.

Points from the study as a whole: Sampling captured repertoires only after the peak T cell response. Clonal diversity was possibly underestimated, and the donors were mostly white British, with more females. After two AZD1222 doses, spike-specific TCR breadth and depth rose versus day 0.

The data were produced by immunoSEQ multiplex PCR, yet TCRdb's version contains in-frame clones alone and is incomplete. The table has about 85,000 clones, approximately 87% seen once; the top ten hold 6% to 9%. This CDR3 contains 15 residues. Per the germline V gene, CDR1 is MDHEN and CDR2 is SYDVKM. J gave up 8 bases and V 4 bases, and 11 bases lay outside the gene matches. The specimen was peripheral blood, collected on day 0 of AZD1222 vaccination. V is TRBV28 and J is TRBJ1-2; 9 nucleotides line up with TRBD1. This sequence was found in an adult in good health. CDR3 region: CASSSPGQGSGGYTF. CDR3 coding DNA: TGTGCCAGCAGTTCACCGGGACAGGGTTCCGGGGGCTACACCTTC.